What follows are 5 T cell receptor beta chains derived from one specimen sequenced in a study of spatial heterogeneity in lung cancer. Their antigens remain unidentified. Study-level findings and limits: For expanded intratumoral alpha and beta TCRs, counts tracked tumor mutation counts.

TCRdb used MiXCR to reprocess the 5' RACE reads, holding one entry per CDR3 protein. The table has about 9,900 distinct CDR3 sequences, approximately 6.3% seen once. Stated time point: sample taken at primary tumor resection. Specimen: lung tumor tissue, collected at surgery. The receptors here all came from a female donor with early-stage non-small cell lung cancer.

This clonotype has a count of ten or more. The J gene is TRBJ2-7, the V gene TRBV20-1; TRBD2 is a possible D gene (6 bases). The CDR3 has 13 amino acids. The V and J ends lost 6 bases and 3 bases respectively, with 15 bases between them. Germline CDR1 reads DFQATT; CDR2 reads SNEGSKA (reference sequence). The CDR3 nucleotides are TGCAGTGCCACCCCCGGGGGATTCTACGAGCAGTACTTC. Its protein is CSATPGGFYEQYF.

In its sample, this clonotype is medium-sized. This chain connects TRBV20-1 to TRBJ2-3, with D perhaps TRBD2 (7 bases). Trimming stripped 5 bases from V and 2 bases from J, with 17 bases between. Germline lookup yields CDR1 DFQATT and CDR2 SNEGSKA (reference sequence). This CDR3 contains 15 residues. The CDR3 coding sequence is TGCAGTGCTCTCTGGGGGGGCCAGATCACAGATACGCAGTATTTT. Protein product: CSALWGGQITDTQYF.

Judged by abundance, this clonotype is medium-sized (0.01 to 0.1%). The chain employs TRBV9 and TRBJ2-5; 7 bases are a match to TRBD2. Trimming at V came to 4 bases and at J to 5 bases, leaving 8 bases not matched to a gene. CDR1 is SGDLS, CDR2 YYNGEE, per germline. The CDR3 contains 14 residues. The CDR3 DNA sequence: TGTGCCAGCAGCCCGCGGGACTACCCGGAGACCCAGTACTTC. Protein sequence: CASSPRDYPETQYF.

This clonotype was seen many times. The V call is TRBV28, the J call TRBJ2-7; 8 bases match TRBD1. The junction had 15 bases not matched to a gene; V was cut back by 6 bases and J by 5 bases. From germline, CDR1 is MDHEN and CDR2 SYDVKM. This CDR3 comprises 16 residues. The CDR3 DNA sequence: TGTGCCAGCAGCACACGGACAGGGAAGGGATCCCACGAGCAGTACTTC. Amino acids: CASSTRTGKGSHEQYF.

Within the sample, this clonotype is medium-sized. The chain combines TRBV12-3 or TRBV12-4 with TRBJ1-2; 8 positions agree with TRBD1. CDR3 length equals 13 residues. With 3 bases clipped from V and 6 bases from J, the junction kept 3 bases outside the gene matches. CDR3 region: CASSFGQGDGYTF. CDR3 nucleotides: TGTGCCAGCAGTTTCGGACAGGGAGATGGCTACACCTTC.